The TCR beta chain under discussion was sequenced for a study of T-cell reconstitution after alpha-beta-depleted transplantation in children. Unique molecular identifiers were used in preparing the TCRbeta library. TCRdb called the PCR reads again in MiXCR, with one record for every CDR3 protein. The sample lists 750,000 to 950,000 distinct CDR3 sequences; 15% to 20% were seen once. The CDR3 runs 19 residues. V dropped 4 bases and J dropped 2; count of bases not matched to a gene: 17. The V gene's germline CDR1 is SNHLY and CDR2 FYNNEI. With regard to this clonotype: Its antigen is not known.

General observations from the study: Counts and diversity of T cells one year after transplant came mostly from newly produced T cells. Reports say that about two months after transplant, the alpha-beta T cells came out of several hundred graft clones that had expanded. Several patients had high TCRbeta diversity at day 60; it came from surviving recipient T cells and thymic progenitors.

Sequenced material: PBMCs, mostly from graft donor cells, taken 360 days after TCRalphabeta/CD19-depleted stem cell transplant. The sequence derives from a male patient aged 10 to 17 who had a stem cell transplant for acute lymphoblastic leukemia, so the T cells may come from the graft donor. The J gene is TRBJ2-1, the V gene TRBV2; 7 nucleotides align to TRBD2. The CDR3 here is CASSVVRDRRDYAYNEQFF. The CDR3 DNA reads TGTGCCAGCAGTGTGGTACGGGACCGCCGGGACTACGCCTACAATGAGCAGTTCTTC. Looking up the rest from reference TRBV2 and TRBJ2-1 gives the full variable domain: EPEVTQTPSHQVTQMGQEVILRCVPISNHLYFYWYRQILGQKVEFLVSFYNNEISEKSEIFDDQFSVERPDGSNFTLKIRSTKLEDSAMYFCASSVVRDRRDYAYNEQFFGPGTRLTVL.